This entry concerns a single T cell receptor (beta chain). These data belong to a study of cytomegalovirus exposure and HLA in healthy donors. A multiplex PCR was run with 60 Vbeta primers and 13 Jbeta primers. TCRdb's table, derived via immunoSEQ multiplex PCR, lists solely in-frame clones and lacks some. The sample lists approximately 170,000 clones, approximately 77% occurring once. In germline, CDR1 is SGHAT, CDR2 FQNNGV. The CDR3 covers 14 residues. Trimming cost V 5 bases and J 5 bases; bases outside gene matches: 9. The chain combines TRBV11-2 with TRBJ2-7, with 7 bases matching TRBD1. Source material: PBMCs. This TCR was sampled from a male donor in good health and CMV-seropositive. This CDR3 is CASSPRTGSNEQYF. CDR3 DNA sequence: TGTGCCAGCAGCCCTAGGACAGGCAGCAACGAGCAGTACTTC.